These 9 T cell receptor beta chains came from one sample sequenced in a study of radiotherapy plus CTLA-4 blockade in lung cancer. Clones were read by immunoSEQ multiplex PCR, and TCRdb kept only the in-frame ones, dropping some. Of fewer than 70,000 clones in the sample, about 80% were seen once. Sample: peripheral blood, taken from a patient treated with radiotherapy plus ipilimumab. These receptor sequences come from a human donor with non-small cell lung cancer who had a complete response to radiotherapy plus ipilimumab.

This clone was observed a single time. The V call is TRBV4-3, the J call TRBJ1-2; perhaps TRBD1 as D (6 bases). V shed 0 bases and J shed 3 bases, with 17 bases lying between them. Germline V gene lookup returns CDR1 LGHNA and CDR2 YSLEER. This CDR3 region has 17 residues. CDR3 bases: TGCGCCAGCAGCCAAGATAGGACGGGGGGCACGGACTATGGCTACACCTTC. Amino acids: CASSQDRTGGTDYGYTF.

The chain couples TRBV5-1 to TRBJ2-4; D may be TRBD1 or TRBD2 (5 bases each). CDR3 size: 16 residues. Germline-derived CDR1 and CDR2 are SGHRS and YFSETQ. V was clipped by 4 bases and J by 0 bases, with 14 bases between them. The CDR3 sequence: CASSPAGTIAKNIQYF. CDR3 DNA: TGCGCCAGCAGCCCTGCCGGGACCATAGCCAAAAACATTCAGTACTTC.

The CDR3 DNA reads TGTGCCAGCAGCCACAGGGGGTTGGGGGCTGAAGCTTTCTTT. Its translation is CASSHRGLGAEAFF. The rearrangement uses TRBV5-4 and TRBJ1-1; 8 positions agree with TRBD1. Trimming removed 4 bases from V and 6 bases from J; junction bases left unmatched: 8. Germline lookup yields CDR1 SGHNT and CDR2 YYREEE (reference sequence). The CDR3 loop spans 14 amino acids. Based on the CDR3 plus reference TRBV5-4 and TRBJ1-1, the full variable domain is ETGVTQSPTHLIKTRGQQVTLRCSSQSGHNTVSWYQQALGQGPQFIFQYYREEENGRGNFPPRFSGLQFPNYSSELNVNALELDDSALYLCASSHRGLGAEAFFGQGTRLTVV.

The chain combines TRBV5-1 with TRBJ2-1, with TRBD2 matching 10 bases. V was pared by 2 bases and J by 9 bases, with 5 bases of the junction left unmatched. Germline assignment: CDR1 SGHRS and CDR2 YFSETQ. The CDR3 loop spans 14 amino acids. Here the CDR3 DNA reads TGCGCCAGCAGCTTAGGCACTAGCGGGGTTGAGCAGTTCTTC. This sequence encodes CASSLGTSGVEQFF. The full variable domain, its missing parts supplied by reference TRBV5-1 and TRBJ2-1, is KAGVTQTPRYLIKTRGQQVTLSCSPISGHRSVSWYQQTPGQGLQFLFEYFSETQRNKGNFPGRFSGRQFSNSRSEMNVSTLELGDSALYLCASSLGTSGVEQFFGPGTRLTVL.

The chain joins TRBV11-3 to TRBJ2-1; D is ambiguous. Trimming removed 2 bases from V and 3 bases from J, with 11 bases in between. The CDR3 length is 15 residues. Germline values: CDR1 SGHNT, CDR2 YENEEA. CDR3 DNA sequence: TGTGCCAGCAGCTTACGCAGGACCGGCTACAATGAGCAGTTCTTC. Translated: CASSLRRTGYNEQFF.

The chain has TRBV18 and TRBJ1-6, with D possibly being TRBD1 (5 bases). V lost 3 bases and J 7 bases, leaving 16 bases between the germline ends. The germline V gene has CDR1 KGHSH and CDR2 LQKENI. The CDR3 loop spans 16 amino acids. The CDR3 DNA is TGTGCCAGCTCACCGTTTCATGGGACCGAGAATTCACCCCTCCACTTT. Protein: CASSPFHGTENSPLHF.

This clone was counted between two and nine times. This sequence joins TRBV7-9 and TRBJ1-1; D gene unclear. CDR1 is SEHNR, CDR2 FQNEAQ, per germline (reference sequence). V was clipped by 2 bases and J by 0 bases, with 4 bases between them. The CDR3 sequence is 13 residues long. The CDR3 sequence is CASSLPMNTEAFF. The CDR3 DNA is TGTGCCAGCAGCTTACCCATGAACACTGAAGCTTTCTTT.

V usage is TRBV11-2 and J usage is TRBJ2-1; 8 bases fit TRBD2. This CDR3 is built from 16 residues. Per germline, CDR1 SGHAT and CDR2 FQNNGV. Trimming at V came to 11 bases and at J to 7 bases, leaving 19 bases not matched to a gene. The CDR3 here is CAASPDFPGGLNEQFF. In nucleotides, the CDR3 is TGTGCCGCGTCCCCGGACTTTCCGGGAGGGCTTAATGAGCAGTTCTTC. Using reference TRBV11-2 and TRBJ2-1 for the parts outside the CDR3, the full variable domain is EAGVAQSPRYKIIEKRQSVAFWCNPISGHATLYWYQQILGQGPKLLIQFQNNGVVDDSQLPKDRFSAERLKGVDSTLKIQPAKLEDSAVYLCAASPDFPGGLNEQFFGPGTRLTVL.

CDR3 nucleotide sequence: TGTGCCAGCAGTCCCCCATACAGCGCCTTCTATGGCTACACCTTC. Amino acid sequence: CASSPPYSAFYGYTF. This chain links TRBV27 with TRBJ1-2, with D hard to call. CDR1 is MNHEY and CDR2 is SMNVEV in the germline V gene (reference sequence). V was cut by 5 bases and J by 4 bases, with 17 bases left in between. CDR3 length: 15 residues.